The 2 T cell receptor beta chains given below trace back to one sample, sequenced in a study of vaccination effects on CD4 cells after COVID-19. Method: immunoSEQ multiplex PCR; TCRdb's copy keeps in-frame clones and lacks some. In the table there are tens of thousands of clones, approximately 75% of which are singletons. The ViraFEST assay expanded antigen-specific CD4+ T cells with viral peptide pools before sequencing. Culture lasted around eleven days before CD4+ T cell isolation. Among the vaccine recipients, none had a prior SARS-CoV-2 infection, and nucleocapsid antibodies were negative. Their recognized antigens are unknown. The sequences come from CD4+ T cells from PBMCs cultured with HCoV-OC43 spike peptides, collected before COVID-19 vaccination. Described subset: HCoV-OC43 spike overlapping peptide pool stimulation. Every receptor here comes from a human donor who received a COVID-19 vaccine.

The chain recombines TRBV19 with TRBJ1-2, with 11 bases that match TRBD1. V dropped 5 bases and J dropped 4; count of bases not matched to a gene: 6. The CDR3 is 15 residues long. Germline values: CDR1 LNHDA, CDR2 SQIVND (reference sequence). CDR3 nucleotides: TGTGCCAGTAGTTTACCGGGACAGGGGGTCTATGGCTACACCTTC. Its protein product is CASSLPGQGVYGYTF.

The V and J genes are TRBV7-8 and TRBJ1-1; D is possibly TRBD1 (6 bases). Germline-derived CDR1 and CDR2 are SGHVS and FQNEAQ. Trimming removed 6 bases at V and 2 bases at J, with 10 bases between. This CDR3 spans 13 amino acids. The CDR3 bases are TGTGCCAGCAGTCGGGGACATAACACTGAAGCTTTCTTT. Translation gives CASSRGHNTEAFF.